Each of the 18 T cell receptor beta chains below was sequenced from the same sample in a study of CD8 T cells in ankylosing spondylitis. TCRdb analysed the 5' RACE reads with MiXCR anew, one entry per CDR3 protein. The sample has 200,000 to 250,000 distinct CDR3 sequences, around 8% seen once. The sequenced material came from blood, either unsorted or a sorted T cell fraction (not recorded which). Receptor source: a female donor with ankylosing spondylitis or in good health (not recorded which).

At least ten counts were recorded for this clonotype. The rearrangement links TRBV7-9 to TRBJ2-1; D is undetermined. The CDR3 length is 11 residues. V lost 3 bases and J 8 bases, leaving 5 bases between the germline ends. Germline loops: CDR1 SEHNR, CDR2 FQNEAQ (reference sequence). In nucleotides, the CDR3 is TGTGCCAGCAGCTTTAGCTATGAGCAGTTCTTC. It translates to CASSFSYEQFF.

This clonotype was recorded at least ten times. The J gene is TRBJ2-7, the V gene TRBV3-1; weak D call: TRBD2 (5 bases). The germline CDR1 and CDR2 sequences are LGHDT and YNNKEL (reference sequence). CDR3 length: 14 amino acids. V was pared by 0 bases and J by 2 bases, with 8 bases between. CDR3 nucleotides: TGTGCCAGCAGCCAAGATGCGGGCACCTACGAGCAGTACTTC. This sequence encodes CASSQDAGTYEQYF.

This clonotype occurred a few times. Here the CDR3 reads CASSFQLNKGGTGELFF. DNA of the CDR3: TGTGCCAGCAGCTTTCAACTCAACAAGGGCGGCACCGGGGAGCTGTTTTTT. The J gene is TRBJ2-2, the V gene TRBV7-2; D not certain. Germline CDR1 and CDR2: SGHTA and FQGNSA. V lost 3 bases, J lost 4 bases, and 18 bases lay in between. The CDR3 contains 17 residues.

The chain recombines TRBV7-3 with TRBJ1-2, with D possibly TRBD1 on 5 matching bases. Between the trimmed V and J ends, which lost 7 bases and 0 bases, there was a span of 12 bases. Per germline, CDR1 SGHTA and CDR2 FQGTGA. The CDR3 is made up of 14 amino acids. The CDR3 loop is CASTPGLSNYGYTF. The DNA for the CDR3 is TGTGCCAGCACCCCGGGACTGTCTAACTATGGCTACACCTTC.

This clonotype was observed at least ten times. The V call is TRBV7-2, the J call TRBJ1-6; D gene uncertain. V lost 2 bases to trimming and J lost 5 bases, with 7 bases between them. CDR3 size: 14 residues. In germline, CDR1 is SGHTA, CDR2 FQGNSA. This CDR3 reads CASSLFADNSPLHF. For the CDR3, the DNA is TGTGCCAGCAGCTTATTCGCAGATAATTCACCCCTCCACTTT.

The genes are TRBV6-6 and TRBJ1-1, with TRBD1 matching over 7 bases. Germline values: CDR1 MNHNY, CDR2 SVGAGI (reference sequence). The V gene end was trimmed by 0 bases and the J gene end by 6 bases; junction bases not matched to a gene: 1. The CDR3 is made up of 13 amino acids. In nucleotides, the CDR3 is TGTGCCAGCAGTTACTCTGGGACAGCTGAAGCTTTCTTT. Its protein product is CASSYSGTAEAFF.

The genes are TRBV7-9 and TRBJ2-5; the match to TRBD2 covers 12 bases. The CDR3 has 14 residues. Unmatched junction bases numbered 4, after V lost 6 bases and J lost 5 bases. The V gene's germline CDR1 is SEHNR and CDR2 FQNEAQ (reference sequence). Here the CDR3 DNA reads TGTGCCAGCAGGACTAGCGGGAGAGGGGAGACCCAGTACTTC. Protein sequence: CASRTSGRGETQYF.

The CDR3 DNA reads TGTGCCAGTAGCCGATCCGGACTAGCGAAGGGGGAGACCCAGTACTTC. It specifies CASSRSGLAKGETQYF. V and J are TRBV19 and TRBJ2-5, with TRBD2 matching 9 bases. The CDR3 loop spans 16 amino acids. The V gene end was trimmed by 6 bases and the J gene end by 5 bases; junction bases not matched to a gene: 13. The germline CDR1 and CDR2 sequences are LNHDA and SQIVND (reference sequence).

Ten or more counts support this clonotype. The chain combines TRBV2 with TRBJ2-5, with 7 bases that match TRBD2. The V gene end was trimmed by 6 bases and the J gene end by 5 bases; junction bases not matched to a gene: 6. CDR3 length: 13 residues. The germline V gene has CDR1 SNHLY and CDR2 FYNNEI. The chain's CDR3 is CASRTTGGETQYF. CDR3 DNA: TGTGCCAGCAGGACCACCGGGGGGGAGACCCAGTACTTC.

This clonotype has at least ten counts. For the CDR3, the DNA is TGCAATACTTTTGGACAGGGAGGGACTGAAGCTTTCTTT. Protein: CNTFGQGGTEAFF. The chain uses TRBV20-1 and TRBJ1-1, with TRBD1 matching over 8 bases. The CDR3 sequence is 13 residues long. CDR1 and CDR2 (germline): DFQATT, SNEGSKA (reference sequence).

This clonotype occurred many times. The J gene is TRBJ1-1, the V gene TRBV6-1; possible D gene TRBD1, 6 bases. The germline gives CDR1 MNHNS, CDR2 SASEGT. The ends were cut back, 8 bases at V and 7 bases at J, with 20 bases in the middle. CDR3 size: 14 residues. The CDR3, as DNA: TGTGCCAGCGGAAATACAGGGCTCTCTGGTGAAGCTTTCTTT. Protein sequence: CASGNTGLSGEAFF.

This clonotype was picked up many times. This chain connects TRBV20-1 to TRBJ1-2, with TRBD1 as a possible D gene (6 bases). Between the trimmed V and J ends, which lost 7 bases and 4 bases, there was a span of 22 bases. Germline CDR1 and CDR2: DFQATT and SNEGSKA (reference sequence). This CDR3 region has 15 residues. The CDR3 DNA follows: TGCAGTGTCTCCCGCCCGACGGGGGCAAGCTATGGCTACACCTTC. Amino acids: CSVSRPTGASYGYTF.

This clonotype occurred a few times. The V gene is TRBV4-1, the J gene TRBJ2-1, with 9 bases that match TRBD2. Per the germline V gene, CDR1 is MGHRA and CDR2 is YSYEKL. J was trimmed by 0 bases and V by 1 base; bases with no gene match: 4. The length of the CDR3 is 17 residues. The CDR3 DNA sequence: TGCGCCAGCAGCCAAGGGGATAGCGGGAGCTCCTACAATGAGCAGTTCTTC. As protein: CASSQGDSGSSYNEQFF.

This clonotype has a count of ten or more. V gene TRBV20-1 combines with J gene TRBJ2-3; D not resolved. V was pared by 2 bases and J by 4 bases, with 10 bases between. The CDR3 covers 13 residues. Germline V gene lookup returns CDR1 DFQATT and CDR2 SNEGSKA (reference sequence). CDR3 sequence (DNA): TGCAGTGCTAGATACTTAGCAGCAGATACGCAGTATTTT. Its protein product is CSARYLAADTQYF.

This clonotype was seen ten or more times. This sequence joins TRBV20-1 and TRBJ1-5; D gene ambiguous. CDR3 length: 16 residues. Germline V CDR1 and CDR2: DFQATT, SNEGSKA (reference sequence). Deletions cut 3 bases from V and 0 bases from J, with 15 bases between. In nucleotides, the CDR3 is TGCAGTGCTAGCCCCAGTGGGGTTTATAGCAATCAGCCCCAGCATTTT. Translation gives CSASPSGVYSNQPQHF.

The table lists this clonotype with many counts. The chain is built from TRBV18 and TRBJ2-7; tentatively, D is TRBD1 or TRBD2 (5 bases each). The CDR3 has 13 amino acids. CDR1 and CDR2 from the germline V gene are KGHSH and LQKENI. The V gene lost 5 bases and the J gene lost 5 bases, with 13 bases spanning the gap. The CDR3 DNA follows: TGTGCCAGCTCAACAGTGGGGGTCCACGAGCAGTACTTC. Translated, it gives CASSTVGVHEQYF.

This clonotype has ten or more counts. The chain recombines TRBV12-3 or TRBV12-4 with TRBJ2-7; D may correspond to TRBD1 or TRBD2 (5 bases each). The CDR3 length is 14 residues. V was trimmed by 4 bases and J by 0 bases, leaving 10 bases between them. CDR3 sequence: CASSSRDGSYEQYF. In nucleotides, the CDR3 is TGTGCCAGCAGTTCCCGGGACGGCTCCTACGAGCAGTACTTC.

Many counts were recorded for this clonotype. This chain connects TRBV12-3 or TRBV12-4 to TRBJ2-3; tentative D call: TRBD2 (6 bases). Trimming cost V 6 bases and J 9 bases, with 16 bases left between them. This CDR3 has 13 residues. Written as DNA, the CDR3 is TGTGCCAGCAGGCCTCTCCCCCGGGGGACGCAGTATTTT. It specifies CASRPLPRGTQYF.